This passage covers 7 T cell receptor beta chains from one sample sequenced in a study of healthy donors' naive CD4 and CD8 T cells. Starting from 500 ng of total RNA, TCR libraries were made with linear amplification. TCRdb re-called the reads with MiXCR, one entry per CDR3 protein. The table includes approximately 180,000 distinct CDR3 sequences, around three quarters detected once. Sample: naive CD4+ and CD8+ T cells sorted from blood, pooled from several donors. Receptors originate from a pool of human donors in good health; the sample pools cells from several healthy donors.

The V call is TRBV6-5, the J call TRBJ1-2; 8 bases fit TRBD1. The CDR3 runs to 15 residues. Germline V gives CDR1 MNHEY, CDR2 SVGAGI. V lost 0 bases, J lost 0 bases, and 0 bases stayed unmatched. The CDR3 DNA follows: TGTGCCAGCAGTTACTCACAGGGGGCTAACTATGGCTACACCTTC. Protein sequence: CASSYSQGANYGYTF.

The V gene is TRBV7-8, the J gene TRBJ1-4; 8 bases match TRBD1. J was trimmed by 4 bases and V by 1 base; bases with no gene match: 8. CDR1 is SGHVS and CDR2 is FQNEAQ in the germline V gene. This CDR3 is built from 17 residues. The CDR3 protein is CASSLGRTGTFNEKLFF. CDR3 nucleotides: TGTGCCAGCAGCTTAGGAAGGACAGGGACCTTTAATGAAAAACTGTTTTTT.

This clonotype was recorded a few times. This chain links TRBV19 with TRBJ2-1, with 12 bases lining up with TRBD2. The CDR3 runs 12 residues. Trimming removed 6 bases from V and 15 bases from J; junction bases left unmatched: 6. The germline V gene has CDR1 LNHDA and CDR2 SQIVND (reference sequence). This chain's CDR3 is CASRPSGRAWFF. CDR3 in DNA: TGTGCCAGTAGACCTAGCGGGAGGGCCTGGTTCTTC.

CDR3 in amino acids: CASKTSGRAYEQYF. CDR3 sequence (DNA): TGTGCCAGTAAGACTAGCGGGCGCGCCTACGAGCAGTACTTC. The genes are TRBV19 and TRBJ2-7; TRBD2 aligns across 10 bases. CDR3 length equals 14 residues. Per the germline V gene, CDR1 is LNHDA and CDR2 is SQIVND (reference sequence). The trim removed 7 bases at V and 2 bases at J, leaving 5 bases unmatched.

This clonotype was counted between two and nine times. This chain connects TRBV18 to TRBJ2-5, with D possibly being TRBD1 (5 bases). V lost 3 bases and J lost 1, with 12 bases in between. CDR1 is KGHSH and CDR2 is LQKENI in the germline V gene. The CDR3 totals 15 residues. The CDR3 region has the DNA TGTGCCAGCTCACCGATAAGGACACCCCAAGAGACCCAGTACTTC. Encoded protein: CASSPIRTPQETQYF.

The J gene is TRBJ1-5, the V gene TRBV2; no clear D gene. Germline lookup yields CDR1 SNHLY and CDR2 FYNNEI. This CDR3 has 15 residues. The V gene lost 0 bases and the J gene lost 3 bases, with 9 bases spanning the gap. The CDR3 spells CASSEALGINQPQHF. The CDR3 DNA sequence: TGTGCCAGCAGTGAAGCGCTGGGGATCAATCAGCCCCAGCATTTT.

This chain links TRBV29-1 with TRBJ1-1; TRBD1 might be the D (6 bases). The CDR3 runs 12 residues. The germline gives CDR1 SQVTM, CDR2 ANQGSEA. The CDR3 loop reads CSVVTGAPAAFF. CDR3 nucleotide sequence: TGCAGTGTGGTTACGGGGGCTCCGGCCGCTTTCTTT.